This passage covers 26 T cell receptor beta chains from one sample sequenced in a study of blood T cells in healthy people across ages. Then a second PCR, running about 6 to 12 cycles, was carried out with a sample-barcoded 5' primer and a J-beta primer mix. Using its own MiXCR run on the 5' RACE reads, TCRdb lists one record per CDR3 protein. The sample includes roughly 640,000 distinct CDR3 sequences, 25% to 30% of them seen just once. Sequencing was done on a sample of blood. The receptor source for this set is a woman older than 75 in good health.

Details on this clonotype: A much more abundant neighbour one base away suggests this may be a read error. The chain uses TRBV7-9 and TRBJ2-5; unclear D gene. Germline V gives CDR1 SEHNR, CDR2 FQNEAQ (reference sequence). V lost 5 bases to trimming and J lost 0 bases, with 10 bases between them. The CDR3 contains 14 residues. DNA of the CDR3: TGTGCCAGCAGCGTCTCGGAGCACCAAGAGACCCAGTACTTC. Translated, it gives CASSVSEHQETQYF.

This clonotype occurred many times. V usage is TRBV20-1 and J usage is TRBJ1-2; tentative D call: TRBD1 (6 bases). Trimming took off 3 bases at V and 7 bases at J, with 12 bases between the two ends. CDR1 and CDR2 from the germline V gene are DFQATT and SNEGSKA (reference sequence). The CDR3 totals 12 residues. CDR3: CSARLGASGYTF. CDR3 coding DNA: TGCAGTGCTAGGTTGGGGGCAAGTGGCTACACCTTC.

To note about this clonotype: This may stem from a read error, because a much larger clone lies one nucleotide away. The chain recombines TRBV7-2 with TRBJ2-5; no clear D gene. With 1 base removed from V and 11 bases from J, the gap between germline ends came to 20 bases. This CDR3 spans 15 amino acids. The germline CDR1 and CDR2 sequences are SGHTA and FQGNSA. This CDR3 reads CASSLGDTRYNEQYF. The CDR3 nucleotides are TGTGCCAGCAGCTTAGGAGACACACGCTACAATGAGCAGTACTTC.

This clonotype was counted a few times. This sequence joins TRBV7-9 and TRBJ2-7, with TRBD1 as a possible D gene (6 bases). This CDR3 comprises 15 residues. V gave up 7 bases and J gave up 0 bases, with 16 bases separating them. Germline V lookup: CDR1 SEHNR, CDR2 FQNEAQ (reference sequence). CDR3 coding DNA: TGTGCCAGCACGCGAACAGGGAGACGCTCCTACGAGCAGTACTTC. Translated, it gives CASTRTGRRSYEQYF. Full variable domain (remainder filled in from reference TRBV7-9 and TRBJ2-7): DTGVSQNPRHKITKRGQNVTFRCDPISEHNRLYWYRQTLGQGPEFLTYFQNEAQLEKSRLLSDRFSAERPKGSFSTLEIQRTEQGDSAMYLCASTRTGRRSYEQYFGPGTRLTVT.

This clonotype was counted many times. V and J are TRBV5-6 and TRBJ2-6; D is unclear. This CDR3 is 15 amino acids long. Germline V gene sequence: CDR1 SGHDT, CDR2 YYEEEE. V was cut by 2 bases and J by 1 base, with 7 bases left in between. CDR3 DNA sequence: TGTGCCAGCAGCTTCGTGCTGTCTGGGGCCAACGTCCTGACTTTC. It yields the protein CASSFVLSGANVLTF.

The J gene is TRBJ1-1, the V gene TRBV20-1; a possible D gene is TRBD1 (6 bases). With 3 bases removed from V and 6 bases from J, the gap between germline ends came to 8 bases. CDR3 length: 11 amino acids. Germline V lookup: CDR1 DFQATT, CDR2 SNEGSKA (reference sequence). The CDR3 DNA is TGCAGTGCTAGGGACAGTCCTGAAGCTTTCTTT. This encodes CSARDSPEAFF.

The table lists this clonotype with many counts. The gene calls are TRBV20-1 and TRBJ1-5; the D gene is possibly TRBD1 (6 bases). V was trimmed by 0 bases and J by 5 bases, leaving 17 bases between them. The CDR3 length is 16 residues. Germline assignment: CDR1 DFQATT and CDR2 SNEGSKA (reference sequence). CDR3: CSARDFRGRRDQPQHF. The CDR3 DNA reads TGCAGTGCTAGAGATTTCAGGGGCCGGCGGGATCAGCCCCAGCATTTT.

This clonotype appeared a few times. The chain uses TRBV28 and TRBJ1-5, with 9 positions matching TRBD1. V lost 6 bases, J lost 2 bases, and 8 bases stayed unmatched. Germline CDR1 MDHEN, CDR2 SYDVKM. This CDR3 is built from 16 residues. The CDR3 sequence: CASSLPTGGGNQPQHF. CDR3 nucleotides: TGTGCCAGCAGCCTCCCTACAGGGGGCGGCAATCAGCCCCAGCATTTT.

About this clonotype itself: With a much larger clone just one base away, this may be a read error. V and J are TRBV9 and TRBJ2-3; 11 nucleotides agree with TRBD2. The CDR3 consists of 18 residues. Germline CDR1 and CDR2: SGDLS and YYNGEE. V dropped 2 bases and J dropped 4; count of bases not matched to a gene: 12. CDR3 nucleotides: TGTGCCAGCAGCGTGGGTCGGATAGCGGGGGGGACCGCAGATACGCAGTATTTT. This gives the protein CASSVGRIAGGTADTQYF. Supplemented by reference TRBV9 and TRBJ2-3, the full variable domain reads DSGVTQTPKHLITATGQRVTLRCSPRSGDLSVYWYQQSLDQGLQFLIQYYNGEERAKGNILERFSAQQFPDLHSELNLSSLELGDSALYFCASSVGRIAGGTADTQYFGPGTRLTVL.

This clonotype has only a few counts. The chain links TRBV10-3 to TRBJ1-2; D call uncertain. Trimming removed 9 bases from V and 3 bases from J, with 20 bases in between. Germline CDR1 and CDR2: ENHRY and SYGVKD. This CDR3 spans 15 amino acids. CDR3 sequence: CAIHYQDEGDYGYTF. CDR3 sequence (DNA): TGTGCCATACATTACCAGGACGAGGGTGACTATGGCTACACCTTC.

The chain combines TRBV7-2 with TRBJ2-4; 8 bases fit TRBD1. V was clipped by 4 bases and J by 3 bases; unmatched bases: 11. The CDR3 spans 17 residues. Germline CDR1 is SGHTA and CDR2 is FQGNSA. In DNA, the CDR3 is TGTGCCAGCAGCTGGAGAGCAGGGGGCCAGGACAAAAACATTCAGTACTTC. Translating gives CASSWRAGGQDKNIQYF.

This clonotype occurred many times. The V call is TRBV5-5, the J call TRBJ1-5; no definite D call. V was pared by 2 bases and J by 1 base, with 4 bases between. This CDR3 is built from 13 residues. Germline CDR1 reads SGHKS; CDR2 reads YYEKEE (reference sequence). DNA for the CDR3: TGTGCCAGCAGCTTTGGCAGCAATCAGCCCCAGCATTTT. It translates to CASSFGSNQPQHF.

The V gene is TRBV2, the J gene TRBJ1-2; D perhaps matches TRBD1 (6 bases). Germline assignment: CDR1 SNHLY and CDR2 FYNNEI. This CDR3 is 15 amino acids long. Between the trimmed V and J ends, which lost 2 bases and 11 bases, there was a span of 21 bases. The CDR3 sequence is CASSEISPGQGPYTF. In nucleotides, the CDR3 is TGTGCCAGCAGTGAAATTTCCCCCGGCCAGGGGCCTTACACCTTC.

This clonotype was counted many times. The genes are TRBV5-1 and TRBJ2-1, with TRBD2 matching over 13 bases. Germline-derived CDR1 and CDR2 are SGHRS and YFSETQ. V lost 1 base, J lost 9 bases, and 4 bases stayed unmatched. CDR3 length: 15 amino acids. CDR3: CASSLTSGGVSEQFF. The CDR3 DNA reads as TGCGCCAGCAGCTTGACTAGCGGGGGGGTGAGTGAGCAGTTCTTC. The whole variable domain, filled in from reference TRBV5-1 and TRBJ2-1, reads KAGVTQTPRYLIKTRGQQVTLSCSPISGHRSVSWYQQTPGQGLQFLFEYFSETQRNKGNFPGRFSGRQFSNSRSEMNVSTLELGDSALYLCASSLTSGGVSEQFFGPGTRLTVL.

This chain links TRBV6-5 with TRBJ2-3; TRBD2 is a possible D gene (6 bases). Trimming shortened V by 7 bases and J by 0 bases, and 17 bases separated the two germline ends. Germline assignment: CDR1 MNHEY and CDR2 SVGAGI. CDR3 size: 16 residues. CDR3 in amino acids: CASKKRTSSSTDTQYF. The CDR3 DNA sequence: TGTGCCAGCAAGAAGAGAACTAGCTCTAGCACAGATACGCAGTATTTT.

Many counts were recorded for this clonotype. The CDR3 coding sequence is TGTGCCAGCAGCGGTCGGGACAGGACTAATGAAAAACTGTTTTTT. This sequence encodes CASSGRDRTNEKLFF. This chain connects TRBV11-2 to TRBJ1-4; 8 nucleotides agree with TRBD1. J gave up 2 bases and V 5 bases, and 4 bases lay outside the gene matches. The germline CDR1 and CDR2 sequences are SGHAT and FQNNGV. The CDR3 runs 15 residues.

There are many counts of this clonotype. This chain links TRBV5-6 with TRBJ1-5, with a weak D call TRBD1 (5 bases). This CDR3 has 14 amino acids. V was clipped by 3 bases and J by 3 bases, with 10 bases between them. CDR1 and CDR2 (germline): SGHDT, YYEEEE. This CDR3 reads CASSSGPSNQPQHF. The CDR3 DNA reads as TGTGCCAGCAGCTCAGGGCCCTCCAATCAGCCCCAGCATTTT.

This sequence joins TRBV20-1 and TRBJ2-1; D remains unclear. This CDR3 contains 14 residues. The germline V and J ends were trimmed by 0 bases and 7 bases, with 13 bases remaining between them. CDR1 is DFQATT, CDR2 SNEGSKA, per germline (reference sequence). The CDR3 sequence is CSARDRHLGNEQFF. The DNA for the CDR3 is TGCAGTGCTAGAGACCGTCACCTCGGGAATGAGCAGTTCTTC.

This clonotype was picked up many times. This rearrangement joins TRBV2 to TRBJ2-7; D is ambiguous. This CDR3 region has 12 residues. Trimming removed 3 bases from V and 11 bases from J, with 14 bases in between. Looked up from germline, CDR1 is SNHLY and CDR2 is FYNNEI. The CDR3 region is CASSDYGRVKYF. The CDR3 nucleotides are TGTGCCAGCAGTGATTACGGACGGGTGAAGTACTTC.

This clonotype was counted many times. J is TRBJ1-1 and V is TRBV6-2 or TRBV6-3; 8 bases are a match to TRBD1. Germline CDR1 and CDR2: MNHEY and SVGEGT. This CDR3 has 15 amino acids. After removal of 10 bases from V and 0 bases from J, the junction contained 10 bases not matched to a gene. As DNA, the CDR3 is TGTGCCATCCGGACAGGGACAAATATGAACACTGAAGCTTTCTTT. It translates to CAIRTGTNMNTEAFF.

As to this clonotype: A much larger clone lies a single base off, so this may be a read error. The chain joins TRBV7-2 to TRBJ2-7; TRBD2 matches at 13 bases. After removal of 5 bases from V and 7 bases from J, the junction contained 14 bases not matched to a gene. CDR3 size: 17 residues. Germline V CDR1 and CDR2: SGHTA, FQGNSA. CDR3 nucleotide sequence: TGTGCCAGCAGCCCCAGTGGGGGGACTAGCGGGGCCAATGAGCAGTACTTC. The encoded protein is CASSPSGGTSGANEQYF.

The V call is TRBV7-2, the J call TRBJ1-2, with D perhaps matching TRBD1 (6 bases). This CDR3 region has 15 residues. The V gene lost 1 base and the J gene lost 6 bases, with 15 bases spanning the gap. CDR1 SGHTA and CDR2 FQGNSA come from the germline V gene. The CDR3 loop is CASSLDVWGADGYTF. CDR3 in DNA: TGTGCCAGCAGCTTAGATGTCTGGGGGGCGGATGGCTACACCTTC.

This clonotype was counted many times. The J gene is TRBJ2-7, the V gene TRBV20-1, with unresolved D. The CDR3 contains 13 residues. V lost 0 bases and J 3 bases, leaving 9 bases between the germline ends. Germline loops: CDR1 DFQATT, CDR2 SNEGSKA (reference sequence). CDR3 region: CSARDPIRYEQYF. The CDR3 nucleotides are TGCAGTGCTAGAGATCCAATACGCTACGAGCAGTACTTC.

This clonotype showed up just a few times. This chain joins TRBV6-1 and TRBJ2-5, with TRBD1 matching 10 bases. J lost 9 bases, V lost 2 bases, and 12 bases had no gene match. CDR1 is MNHNS, CDR2 SASEGT, per germline. This CDR3 comprises 16 residues. CDR3 nucleotides: TGTGCCAGCAGTGAAACTGAGGGGACAGGGGCAAAGGCCCAGTACTTC. It codes for CASSETEGTGAKAQYF.

Many counts were recorded for this clonotype. A read error is possible here, since a much larger clone lies one base away. The chain recombines TRBV7-2 with TRBJ2-1; TRBD1 matches 8 bases. Matching the DNA end better, TRBJ2-7 makes the J call doubtful. This CDR3 is 16 amino acids long. The germline CDR1 and CDR2 sequences are SGHTA and FQGNSA. The CDR3 reads CASSLAGQGLYNEQYF. The CDR3 DNA follows: TGTGCCAGCAGCTTAGCAGGACAGGGACTCTACAATGAGCAGTACTTC.

In its sample, this clonotype was seen a few times. The J gene is TRBJ1-1, the V gene TRBV6-2 or TRBV6-3; 7 positions match TRBD1. Germline V gene lookup returns CDR1 MNHEY and CDR2 SVGEGT. CDR3 length: 14 residues. The junction had 6 bases not matched to a gene; V was cut back by 3 bases and J by 5 bases. The CDR3 DNA sequence: TGTGCCAGCAGTTATCTCCCAGGGGGGACTGAAGCTTTCTTT. Translated, it gives CASSYLPGGTEAFF.